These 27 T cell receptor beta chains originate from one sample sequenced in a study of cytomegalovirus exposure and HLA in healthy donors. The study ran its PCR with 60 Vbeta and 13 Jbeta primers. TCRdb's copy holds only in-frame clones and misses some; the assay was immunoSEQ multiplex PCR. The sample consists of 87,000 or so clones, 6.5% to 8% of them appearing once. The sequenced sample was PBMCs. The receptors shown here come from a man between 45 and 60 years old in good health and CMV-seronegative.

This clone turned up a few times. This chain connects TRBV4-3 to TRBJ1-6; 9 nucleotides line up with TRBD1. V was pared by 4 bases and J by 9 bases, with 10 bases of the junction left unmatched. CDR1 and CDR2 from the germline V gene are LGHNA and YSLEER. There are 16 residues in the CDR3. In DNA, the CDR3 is TGCGCCAGCAGCCGAGCCGGGACAGGGTTTCCTTCACCCCTCCACTTT. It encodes CASSRAGTGFPSPLHF.

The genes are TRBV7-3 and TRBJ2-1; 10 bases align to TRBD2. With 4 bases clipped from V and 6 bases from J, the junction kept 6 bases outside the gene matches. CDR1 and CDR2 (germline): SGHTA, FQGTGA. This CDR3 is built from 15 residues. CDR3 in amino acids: CASSSQLAGANEQFF. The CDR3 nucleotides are TGTGCCAGCAGCTCGCAGCTAGCGGGAGCCAATGAGCAGTTCTTC.

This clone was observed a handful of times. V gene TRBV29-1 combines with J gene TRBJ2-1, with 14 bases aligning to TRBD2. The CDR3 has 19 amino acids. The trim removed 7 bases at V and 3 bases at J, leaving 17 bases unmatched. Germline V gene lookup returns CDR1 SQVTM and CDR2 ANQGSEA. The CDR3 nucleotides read TGCAGCGCTCCCTCGGTGGGGACTAGCGGGAGAATGGGCTACAATGAGCAGTTCTTC. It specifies CSAPSVGTSGRMGYNEQFF.

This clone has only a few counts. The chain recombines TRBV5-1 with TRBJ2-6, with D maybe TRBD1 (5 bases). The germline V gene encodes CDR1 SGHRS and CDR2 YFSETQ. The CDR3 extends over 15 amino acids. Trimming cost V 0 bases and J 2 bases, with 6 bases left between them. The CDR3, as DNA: TGCGCCAGCAGCTTGGACAGGCCTGGGGCCAACGTCCTGACTTTC. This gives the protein CASSLDRPGANVLTF. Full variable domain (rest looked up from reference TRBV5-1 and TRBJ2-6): KAGVTQTPRYLIKTRGQQVTLSCSPISGHRSVSWYQQTPGQGLQFLFEYFSETQRNKGNFPGRFSGRQFSNSRSEMNVSTLELGDSALYLCASSLDRPGANVLTFGAGSRLTVL.

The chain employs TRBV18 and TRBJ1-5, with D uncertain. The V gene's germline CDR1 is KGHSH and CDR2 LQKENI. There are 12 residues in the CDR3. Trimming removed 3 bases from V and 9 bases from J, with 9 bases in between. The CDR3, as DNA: TGTGCCAGCTCACCGGGTCGGGGGCCCCAGCATTTT. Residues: CASSPGRGPQHF.

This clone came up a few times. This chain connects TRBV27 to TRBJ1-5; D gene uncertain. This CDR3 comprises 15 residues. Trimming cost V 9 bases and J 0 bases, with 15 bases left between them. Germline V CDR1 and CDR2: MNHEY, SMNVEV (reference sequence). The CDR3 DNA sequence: TGTGCCAGTGAGATGAGGACTAATAGCAATCAGCCCCAGCATTTT. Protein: CASEMRTNSNQPQHF.

CDR3 sequence reads: CASSPVGGLLQYF. The CDR3 bases are TGTGCCAGCAGCCCGGTTGGGGGCCTGTTGCAGTATTTT. The genes are TRBV6-4 and TRBJ2-3; D perhaps matches TRBD1 (6 bases). The germline V gene has CDR1 MRHNA and CDR2 SNTAGT. V was shortened by 6 bases and J by 11 bases, with 18 bases between the two germline ends. The CDR3 covers 13 residues.

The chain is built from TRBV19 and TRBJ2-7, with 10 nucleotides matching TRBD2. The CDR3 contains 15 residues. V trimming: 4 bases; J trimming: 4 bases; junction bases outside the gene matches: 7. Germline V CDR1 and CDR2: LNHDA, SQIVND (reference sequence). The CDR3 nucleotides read TGTGCCAGTAGTAACGGACTAGCGGCTGATTACGAGCAGTACTTC. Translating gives CASSNGLAADYEQYF.

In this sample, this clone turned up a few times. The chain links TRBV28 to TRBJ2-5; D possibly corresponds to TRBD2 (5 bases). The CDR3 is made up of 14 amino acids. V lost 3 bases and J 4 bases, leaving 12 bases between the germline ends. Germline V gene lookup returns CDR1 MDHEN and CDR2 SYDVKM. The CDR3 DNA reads TGTGCCAGCAGTTTTTCGTGGGCGGGAGAGACCCAGTACTTC. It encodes CASSFSWAGETQYF.

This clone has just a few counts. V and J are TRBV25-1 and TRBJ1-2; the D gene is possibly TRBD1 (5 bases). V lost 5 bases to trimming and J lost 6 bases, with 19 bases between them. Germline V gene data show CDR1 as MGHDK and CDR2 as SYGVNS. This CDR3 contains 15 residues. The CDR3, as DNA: TGTGCCAGCAGTTATAGCCGGGGGGGTTCAGATGGCTACACCTTC. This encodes CASSYSRGGSDGYTF.

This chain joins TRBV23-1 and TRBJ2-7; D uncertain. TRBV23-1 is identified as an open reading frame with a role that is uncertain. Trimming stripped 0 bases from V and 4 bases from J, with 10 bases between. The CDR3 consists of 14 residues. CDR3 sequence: CASSQSIFRYEQYF. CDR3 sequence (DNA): TGCGCCAGCAGTCAATCGATCTTCCGGTACGAGCAGTACTTC.

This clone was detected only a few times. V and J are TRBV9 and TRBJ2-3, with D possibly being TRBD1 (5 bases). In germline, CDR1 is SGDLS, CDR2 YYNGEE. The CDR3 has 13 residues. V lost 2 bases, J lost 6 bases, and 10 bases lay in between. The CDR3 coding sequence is TGTGCCAGCAGCGTTTTTTCAGGGGATACGCAGTATTTT. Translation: CASSVFSGDTQYF.

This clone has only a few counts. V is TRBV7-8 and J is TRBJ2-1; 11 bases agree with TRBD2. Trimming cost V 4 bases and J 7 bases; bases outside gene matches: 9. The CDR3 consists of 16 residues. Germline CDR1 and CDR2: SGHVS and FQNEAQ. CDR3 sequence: CASSSIAGGAGNEQFF. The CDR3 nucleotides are TGTGCCAGCAGCTCAATAGCGGGGGGGGCTGGGAATGAGCAGTTCTTC.

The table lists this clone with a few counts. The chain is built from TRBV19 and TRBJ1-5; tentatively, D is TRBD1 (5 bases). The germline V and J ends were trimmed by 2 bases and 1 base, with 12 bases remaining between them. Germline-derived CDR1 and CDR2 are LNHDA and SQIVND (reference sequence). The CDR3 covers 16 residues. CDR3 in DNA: TGTGCCAGTAGTATACGGGGGGTATCGAGCAATCAGCCCCAGCATTTT. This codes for CASSIRGVSSNQPQHF.

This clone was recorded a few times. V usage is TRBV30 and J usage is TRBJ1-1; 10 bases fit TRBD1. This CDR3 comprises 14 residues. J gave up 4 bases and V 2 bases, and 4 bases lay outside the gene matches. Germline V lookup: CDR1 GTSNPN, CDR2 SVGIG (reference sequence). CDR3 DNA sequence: TGTGCCTGGAGTTGGACAGGGGGGACCACTGAAGCTTTCTTT. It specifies CAWSWTGGTTEAFF.

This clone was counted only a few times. The CDR3 sequence: CASSRSGGGQPQHF. The CDR3, as DNA: TGTGCCAGCAGCAGATCGGGGGGGGGTCAGCCCCAGCATTTT. V is TRBV5-6 and J is TRBJ1-5; a possible D gene is TRBD1 (5 bases). The V gene's germline CDR1 is SGHDT and CDR2 YYEEEE. The CDR3 runs to 14 residues. The ends were cut back, 4 bases at V and 6 bases at J, with 14 bases in the middle.

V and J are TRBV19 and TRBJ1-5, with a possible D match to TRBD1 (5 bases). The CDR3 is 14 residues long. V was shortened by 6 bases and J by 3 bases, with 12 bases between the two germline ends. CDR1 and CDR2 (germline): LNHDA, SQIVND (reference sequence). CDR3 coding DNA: TGTGCCAGTAGGCCTCCACAGGCCAATCAGCCCCAGCATTTT. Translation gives CASRPPQANQPQHF.

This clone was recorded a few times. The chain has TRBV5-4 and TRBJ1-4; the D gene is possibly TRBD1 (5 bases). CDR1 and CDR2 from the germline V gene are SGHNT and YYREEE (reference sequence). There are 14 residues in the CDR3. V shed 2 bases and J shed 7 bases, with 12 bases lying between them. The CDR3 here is CASSLPGEGEKLFF. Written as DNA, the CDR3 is TGTGCCAGCAGCTTACCGGGGGAGGGTGAAAAACTGTTTTTT.

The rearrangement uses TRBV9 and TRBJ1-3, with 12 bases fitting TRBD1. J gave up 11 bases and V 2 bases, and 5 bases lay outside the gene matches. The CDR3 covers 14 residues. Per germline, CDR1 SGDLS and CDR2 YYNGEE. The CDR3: CASSVGTGGFAIYF. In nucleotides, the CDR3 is TGTGCCAGCAGCGTGGGGACAGGGGGCTTCGCCATATATTTT.

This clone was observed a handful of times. CDR3 loop: CASSPDRVVSEQYF. The CDR3 DNA reads TGTGCCAGCAGCCCGGACAGGGTAGTCTCCGAGCAGTACTTC. The V and J genes are TRBV9 and TRBJ2-7, with 8 bases identical to TRBD1. This CDR3 is built from 14 residues. Germline V lookup: CDR1 SGDLS, CDR2 YYNGEE. The V segment lost 4 bases and the J segment 6 bases; nucleotides outside the gene matches: 9.

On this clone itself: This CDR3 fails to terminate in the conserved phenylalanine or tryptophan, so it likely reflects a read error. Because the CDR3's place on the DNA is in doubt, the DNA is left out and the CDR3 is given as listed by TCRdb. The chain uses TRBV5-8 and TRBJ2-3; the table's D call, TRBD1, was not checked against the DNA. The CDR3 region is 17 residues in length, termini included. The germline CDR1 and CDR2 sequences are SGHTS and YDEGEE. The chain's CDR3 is CASSSTTGQARDYLNEV.

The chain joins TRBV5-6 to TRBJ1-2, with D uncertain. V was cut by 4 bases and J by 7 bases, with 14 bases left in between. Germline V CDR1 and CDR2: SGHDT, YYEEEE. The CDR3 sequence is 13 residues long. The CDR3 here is CASSPPGVSGYTF. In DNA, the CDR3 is TGTGCCAGCAGCCCGCCGGGAGTGAGTGGCTACACCTTC.

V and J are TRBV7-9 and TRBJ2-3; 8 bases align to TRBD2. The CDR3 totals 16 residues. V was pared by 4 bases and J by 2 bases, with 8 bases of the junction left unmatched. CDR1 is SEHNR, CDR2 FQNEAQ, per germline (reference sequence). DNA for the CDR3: TGTGCCAGCAGCTCCTCTGCGGGGGGCCCCACAGATACGCAGTATTTT. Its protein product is CASSSSAGGPTDTQYF.

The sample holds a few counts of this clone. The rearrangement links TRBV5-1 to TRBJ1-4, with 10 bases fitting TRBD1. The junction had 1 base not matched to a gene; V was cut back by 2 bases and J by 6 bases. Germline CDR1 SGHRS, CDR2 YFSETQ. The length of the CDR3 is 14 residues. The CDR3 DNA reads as TGCGCCAGCAGCTTCGGACAGGGGGATGAAAAACTGTTTTTT. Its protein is CASSFGQGDEKLFF.

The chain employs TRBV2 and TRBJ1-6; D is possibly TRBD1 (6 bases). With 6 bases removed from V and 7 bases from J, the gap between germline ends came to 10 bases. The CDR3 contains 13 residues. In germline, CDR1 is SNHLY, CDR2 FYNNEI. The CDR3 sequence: CASRPQGNSPLHF. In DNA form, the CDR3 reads TGTGCCAGCAGACCCCAGGGGAATTCACCCCTCCACTTT.

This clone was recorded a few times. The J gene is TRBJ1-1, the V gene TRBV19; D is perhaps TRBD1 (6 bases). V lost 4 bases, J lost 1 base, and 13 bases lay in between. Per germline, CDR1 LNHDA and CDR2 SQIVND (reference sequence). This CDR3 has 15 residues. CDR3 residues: CASSSSGGPNTEAFF. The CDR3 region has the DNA TGTGCCAGTAGTAGCTCGGGGGGCCCGAACACTGAAGCTTTCTTT.

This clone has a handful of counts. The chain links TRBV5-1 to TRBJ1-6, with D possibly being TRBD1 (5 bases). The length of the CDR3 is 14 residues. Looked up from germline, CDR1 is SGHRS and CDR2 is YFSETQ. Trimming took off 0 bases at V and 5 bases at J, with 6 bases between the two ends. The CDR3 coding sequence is TGCGCCAGCAGCTTGGGGACAAATAATTCACCCCTCCACTTT. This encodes CASSLGTNNSPLHF.